The 25 T cell receptor beta chains listed next were all sequenced from one sample in a study of blood T cell repertoires in COVID-19. Libraries were prepared by immunoSEQ multiplex PCR; TCRdb keeps only in-frame clonotypes and omits some of them. Of some 200,000 clones detected, 80% to 90% appear once; the ten largest clones hold about 8.1%. Material for sequencing was PBMCs or T cells enriched from blood (not recorded which). Receptors were obtained from a woman aged 18-35 years who had recovered from COVID-19.

This sequence joins TRBV5-4 and TRBJ2-3; 11 nucleotides match TRBD2. Germline V gene data show CDR1 as SGHNT and CDR2 as YYREEE (reference sequence). V was pared by 1 base and J by 0 bases, with 10 bases of the junction left unmatched. This CDR3 has 19 residues. CDR3 DNA: TGTGCCAGCAGCTTGTTTCGGCTAGCGGGGGGCGGGAGCACAGATACGCAGTATTTT. It yields the protein CASSLFRLAGGGSTDTQYF.

CDR3 loop: CAWSPGRGNQPQHF. The CDR3, as DNA: TGTGCCTGGAGTCCGGGGAGGGGCAATCAGCCCCAGCATTTT. This sequence joins TRBV30 and TRBJ1-5; D is uncertain. Trimming pared 2 bases from V and 2 bases from J, leaving 10 bases between. Germline CDR1 reads GTSNPN; CDR2 reads SVGIG (reference sequence). The CDR3 spans 14 residues. Supplemented by reference TRBV30 and TRBJ1-5, the full variable domain reads SQTIHQWPATLVQPVGSPLSLECTVEGTSNPNLYWYRQAAGRGLQLLFYSVGIGQISSEVPQNLSASRPQDRQFILSSKKLLLSDSGFYLCAWSPGRGNQPQHFGDGTRLSIL.

The chain employs TRBV27 and TRBJ2-6; 11 nucleotides line up with TRBD1. This CDR3 has 21 residues. Trimming cost V 3 bases and J 0 bases; bases outside gene matches: 13. Germline V lookup: CDR1 MNHEY, CDR2 SMNVEV (reference sequence). The CDR3 DNA reads TGTGCCAGCAGTTTTTTGAGCATCGGGACAGGGGGTTTCTCTGGGGCCAACGTCCTGACTTTC. Its translation is CASSFLSIGTGGFSGANVLTF.

The chain recombines TRBV5-1 with TRBJ1-2; TRBD1 matches 7 bases. V trimming: 4 bases; J trimming: 1 base; junction bases outside the gene matches: 7. From germline, CDR1 is SGHRS and CDR2 YFSETQ. The CDR3 runs 15 residues. Here the CDR3 DNA reads TGCGCCAGCAGCGGGACGACAGGGTTTAACTATGGCTACACCTTC. This translates into CASSGTTGFNYGYTF.

The chain uses TRBV27 and TRBJ1-1, with a weak D call TRBD1 (6 bases). Trimming removed 3 bases from V and 0 bases from J, with 11 bases in between. The CDR3 covers 15 residues. CDR1 and CDR2 from the germline V gene are MNHEY and SMNVEV (reference sequence). The CDR3 bases are TGTGCCAGCAGTTTGAGCAGGGGAATGAACACTGAAGCTTTCTTT. Translating gives CASSLSRGMNTEAFF.

The chain links TRBV25-1 to TRBJ1-1; tentative D call: TRBD1 (5 bases). Germline CDR1 and CDR2: MGHDK and SYGVNS. The CDR3 is 15 residues long. Trimming cost V 2 bases and J 0 bases, with 10 bases left between them. In DNA form, the CDR3 reads TGTGCCAGCAGTGAACAGGGATTTCTGAACACTGAAGCTTTCTTT. The encoded protein is CASSEQGFLNTEAFF.

The gene calls are TRBV5-6 and TRBJ2-7, with TRBD2 identical over 7 bases. CDR3 length: 16 amino acids. The V gene's germline CDR1 is SGHDT and CDR2 YYEEEE. J gave up 3 bases and V 0 bases, and 9 bases lay outside the gene matches. The CDR3 reads CASSLAGGLRNYEQYF. CDR3 DNA: TGTGCCAGCAGCTTGGCGGGGGGTTTGCGGAACTACGAGCAGTACTTC.

A word on this clone: The same CDR3 can be traced to other DNA sequences in this sample. This rearrangement joins TRBV9 to TRBJ1-2; D remains unclear. Germline V gene sequence: CDR1 SGDLS, CDR2 YYNGEE. V shed 0 bases and J shed 3 bases, with 6 bases lying between them. The CDR3 extends over 13 amino acids. CDR3 in DNA: TGTGCCAGCAGCGTAGGAACGGACTATGGCTACACCTTC. Translating it yields CASSVGTDYGYTF.

This chain links TRBV6-4 with TRBJ2-3; D is uncertain. V was clipped by 2 bases and J by 3 bases, with 9 bases between them. This CDR3 comprises 14 residues. Germline CDR1 and CDR2: MRHNA and SNTAGT. This chain's CDR3 is CASSDNQETDTQYF. The CDR3 nucleotides read TGTGCCAGCAGTGACAATCAGGAAACAGATACGCAGTATTTT.

This chain links TRBV30 with TRBJ2-3; D ambiguous. In germline, CDR1 is GTSNPN, CDR2 SVGIG (reference sequence). The CDR3 loop spans 12 amino acids. Trimming removed 7 bases from V and 1 base from J, with 9 bases in between. CDR3 coding DNA: TGTGCCTCCTCCCGGGGCACAGATACGCAGTATTTT. It encodes CASSRGTDTQYF.

The chain employs TRBV5-1 and TRBJ2-1, with TRBD2 matching 12 bases. Unmatched junction bases numbered 9, after V lost 4 bases and J lost 10 bases. CDR1 and CDR2 from the germline V gene are SGHRS and YFSETQ. This CDR3 region has 15 residues. CDR3 nucleotides: TGCGCCAGCAGCCTAGGACTAGCGGGGCGGGACGAGCAGTTCTTC. Its protein is CASSLGLAGRDEQFF.

This chain links TRBV7-6 with TRBJ2-6, with unresolved D. Trimming cost V 1 base and J 0 bases, with 10 bases left between them. This CDR3 spans 17 amino acids. CDR1 SGHVS and CDR2 FNYEAQ come from the germline V gene. The CDR3 reads CASSLGSSSSGANVLTF. In DNA form, the CDR3 reads TGTGCCAGCAGCTTAGGGAGCTCAAGCTCTGGGGCCAACGTCCTGACTTTC. The full variable domain, completed using reference TRBV7-6 and TRBJ2-6, is GAGVSQSPRYKVTKRGQDVALRCDPISGHVSLYWYRQALGQGPEFLTYFNYEAQQDKSGLPNDRFSAERPEGSISTLTIQRTEQRDSAMYRCASSLGSSSSGANVLTFGAGSRLTVL.

This chain uses TRBV5-1 with TRBJ2-7; the D gene is possibly TRBD2 (6 bases). Trimming took 4 bases from V and 0 from J, leaving 14 bases between them. This CDR3 comprises 15 residues. From germline, CDR1 is SGHRS and CDR2 YFSETQ. CDR3 amino acids: CASSPMGGPSYEQYF. In nucleotides, the CDR3 is TGCGCCAGCAGCCCGATGGGGGGTCCCTCCTACGAGCAGTACTTC.

This chain links TRBV5-1 with TRBJ2-7; TRBD1 aligns across 12 bases. CDR3 length equals 13 residues. The V gene end was trimmed by 7 bases and the J gene end by 5 bases; junction bases not matched to a gene: 4. CDR1 is SGHRS and CDR2 is YFSETQ in the germline V gene. The CDR3 coding sequence is TGCGCCAGCCACCGGGACAGGGGGCACGAGCAGTACTTC. Encoded protein: CASHRDRGHEQYF.

This chain links TRBV7-6 with TRBJ1-3; no definite D call. Germline V gene sequence: CDR1 SGHVS, CDR2 FNYEAQ. Between the trimmed V and J ends, which lost 7 bases and 0 bases, there was a span of 13 bases. The CDR3 loop spans 15 amino acids. The CDR3 DNA follows: TGTGCCAGCACTCAATGGGCGTTCTCTGGAAACACCATATATTTT. It codes for CASTQWAFSGNTIYF.

A note on this clone: Germline is not matched at one junction end, which may reflect a read error. The chain carries TRBV6-5 and TRBJ2-3, with unresolved D. This CDR3 is built from 12 residues. Germline values: CDR1 MNHEY, CDR2 SVGAGI. In DNA, the CDR3 is TGTGCCAGCAGTTCCTCTACGTGGGCGCATTATTTT. Translated: CASSSSTWAHYF.

V usage is TRBV18 and J usage is TRBJ1-5; the match to TRBD1 covers 8 bases. The V segment lost 3 bases and the J segment 6 bases; nucleotides outside the gene matches: 7. CDR1 is KGHSH and CDR2 is LQKENI in the germline V gene. The CDR3 spans 15 residues. CDR3: CASSPVDREGQPQHF. CDR3 nucleotides: TGTGCCAGCTCACCGGTGGACAGGGAAGGTCAGCCCCAGCATTTT. The entire variable domain, with the rest obtained from reference TRBV18 and TRBJ1-5, is as follows: NAGVMQNPRHLVRRRGQEARLRCSPMKGHSHVYWYRQLPEEGLKFMVYLQKENIIDESGMPKERFSAEFPKEGPSILRIQQVVRGDSAAYFCASSPVDREGQPQHFGDGTRLSIL.

This sequence joins TRBV5-8 and TRBJ2-7; a possible D gene is TRBD2 (5 bases). V dropped 2 bases and J dropped 4 bases, with 7 bases sitting between them. The CDR3 totals 12 residues. Germline values: CDR1 SGHTS, CDR2 YDEGEE. CDR3 sequence (DNA): TGTGCCAGCAGCTTTGGGGAGTACGAGCAGTACTTC. It encodes CASSFGEYEQYF.

The chain links TRBV6-1 to TRBJ1-1, with D perhaps matching TRBD1 (6 bases). The CDR3 runs 17 residues. The V end lost 2 bases, the J end lost 3 bases, and 19 bases lay between the germline ends. Germline V gene sequence: CDR1 MNHNS, CDR2 SASEGT. CDR3 in amino acids: CASSEFDAGAVHTEAFF. The CDR3 coding sequence is TGTGCCAGCAGTGAATTTGACGCAGGGGCCGTCCACACTGAAGCTTTCTTT.

The rearrangement uses TRBV5-1 and TRBJ1-1; 7 nucleotides align to TRBD1. The CDR3 extends over 13 amino acids. Losses at the gene ends were 4 bases for V and 3 bases for J; bases not matched to a gene: 3. The V gene's germline CDR1 is SGHRS and CDR2 YFSETQ. CDR3 DNA: TGCGCCAGCAGCGCAACAGGGGACACTGAAGCTTTCTTT. This translates into CASSATGDTEAFF.

In nucleotides, the CDR3 is TGTGCCAGCAGTTACCAGGGGGCGGGCGAGCAGTACTTC. Amino acids: CASSYQGAGEQYF. The chain recombines TRBV6-5 with TRBJ2-7; 8 nucleotides agree with TRBD1. This CDR3 comprises 13 residues. V was clipped by 2 bases and J by 6 bases; unmatched bases: 3. Germline values: CDR1 MNHEY, CDR2 SVGAGI.

The V gene is TRBV29-1, the J gene TRBJ2-3; possibly TRBD1 for D (6 bases). The V and J ends lost 6 bases and 3 bases respectively, with 13 bases between them. Germline V lookup: CDR1 SQVTM, CDR2 ANQGSEA. CDR3 length: 13 residues. The CDR3 nucleotides read TGCAGCGTCAGGGGAAGGATAACAGATACGCAGTATTTT. Its translation is CSVRGRITDTQYF.

The genes are TRBV5-6 and TRBJ1-2; TRBD1 is a possible D gene (5 bases). Germline CDR1 SGHDT, CDR2 YYEEEE. The CDR3 is 11 amino acids. V lost 0 bases to trimming and J lost 11 bases, with 8 bases between them. The CDR3 region is CASSLGTYYTF. The CDR3 region has the DNA TGTGCCAGCAGCTTGGGGACATATTACACCTTC.

In this sample, this clone turned up once. The chain recombines TRBV11-1 with TRBJ1-1, with D uncertain. The V end lost 3 bases, the J end lost 3 bases, and 8 bases lay between the germline ends. The CDR3 totals 13 residues. CDR1 is SGHAT and CDR2 is FQDESV in the germline V gene (reference sequence). CDR3 loop: CASSFGLDTEAFF. DNA for the CDR3: TGTGCCAGCAGCTTCGGGTTGGACACTGAAGCTTTCTTT.

The gene calls are TRBV7-4 and TRBJ1-5; D is ambiguous. The CDR3 loop spans 18 amino acids. Germline-derived CDR1 and CDR2 are SGHVT and SQSDAQ. Trimming took 1 base from V and 0 from J, leaving 16 bases between them. CDR3 loop: CASSLDRVGDDSNQPQHF. The CDR3 coding sequence is TGTGCCAGCAGCTTAGATCGTGTGGGCGATGATAGCAATCAGCCCCAGCATTTT.